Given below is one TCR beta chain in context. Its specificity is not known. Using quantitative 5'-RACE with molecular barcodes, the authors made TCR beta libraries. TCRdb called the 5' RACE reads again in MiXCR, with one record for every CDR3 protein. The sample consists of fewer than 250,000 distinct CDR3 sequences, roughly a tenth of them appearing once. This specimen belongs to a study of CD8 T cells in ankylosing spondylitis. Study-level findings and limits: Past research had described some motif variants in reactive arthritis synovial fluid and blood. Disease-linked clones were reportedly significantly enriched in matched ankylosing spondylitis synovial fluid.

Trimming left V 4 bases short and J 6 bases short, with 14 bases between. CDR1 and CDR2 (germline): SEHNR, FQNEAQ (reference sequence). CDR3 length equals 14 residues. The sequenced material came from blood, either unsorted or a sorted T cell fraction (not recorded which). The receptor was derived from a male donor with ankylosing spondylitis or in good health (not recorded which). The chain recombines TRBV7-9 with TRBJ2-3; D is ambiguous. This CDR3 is CASSSTTTRDTQYF. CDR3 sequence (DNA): TGTGCCAGCAGCTCAACCACGACCCGCGATACGCAGTATTTT.